This T cell receptor beta chain was sequenced for a study of technical replicates of blood from several donors. Measured with immunoSEQ multiplex PCR; TCRdb has only the in-frame clones, and not every one. The repertoire consists of roughly 71,000 clones, with roughly 95% occurring once and the leading ten covering about 0.22%. After removal of 4 bases from V and 0 bases from J, the junction contained 3 bases not matched to a gene. The CDR3 extends over 15 amino acids. CDR1 is LNHDA, CDR2 SQIVND, per germline (reference sequence). This clonotype was sampled from a human donor in good health. The chain carries TRBV19 and TRBJ1-1; 9 bases are shared with TRBD1. Input material: T cells isolated from PBMCs. The CDR3 nucleotides read TGTGCCAGTAGTACCCGACAGGGGGTGAACACTGAAGCTTTCTTT. This sequence encodes CASSTRQGVNTEAFF.